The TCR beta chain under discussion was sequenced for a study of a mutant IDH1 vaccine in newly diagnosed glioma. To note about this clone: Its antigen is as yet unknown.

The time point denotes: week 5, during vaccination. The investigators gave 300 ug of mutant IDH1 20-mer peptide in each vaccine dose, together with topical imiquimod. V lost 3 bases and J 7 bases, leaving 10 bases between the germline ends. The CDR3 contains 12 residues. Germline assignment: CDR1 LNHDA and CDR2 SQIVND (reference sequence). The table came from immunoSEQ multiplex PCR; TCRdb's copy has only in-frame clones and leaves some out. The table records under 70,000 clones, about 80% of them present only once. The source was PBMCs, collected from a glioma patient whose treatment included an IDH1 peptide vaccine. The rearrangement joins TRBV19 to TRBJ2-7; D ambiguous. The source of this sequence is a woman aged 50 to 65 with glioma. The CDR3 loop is CASSMVFGEQYF. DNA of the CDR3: TGTGCCAGTAGTATGGTTTTTGGGGAGCAGTACTTC.